This TCR beta chain was retrieved from a study of identical twins. All donors comprised healthy Caucasians. This clonotype was recorded many times. The antigen is not known. Findings and limits, study-wide: The conclusions drew on cross-sectional statistical analysis instead of tracking the same donors. Low generation probability was overrepresented in out-of-frame alpha sequences shared by twins.

A universal primer site was added by template switching, and unique molecular identifiers were carried by the cDNA. Via MiXCR, TCRdb re-called the 5' RACE reads, giving one row per CDR3 protein. This repertoire shows hundreds of thousands of distinct CDR3 sequences, around a tenth found once; its top ten account for around 5.1%. Trimming took 7 bases from V and 9 from J; bases not matched to a gene: 4. This CDR3 is 12 amino acids long. Per the germline V gene, CDR1 is ENHRY and CDR2 is SYGVKD. The material sequenced was memory (CD45RO+) T cells sorted from blood. The chain recombines TRBV10-3 with TRBJ2-1, with 9 bases identical to TRBD1. This receptor was obtained from a woman under 30 in good health. The CDR3: CAITGQGSEQFF. As DNA, the CDR3 is TGTGCCATCACCGGACAGGGGAGTGAGCAGTTCTTC.